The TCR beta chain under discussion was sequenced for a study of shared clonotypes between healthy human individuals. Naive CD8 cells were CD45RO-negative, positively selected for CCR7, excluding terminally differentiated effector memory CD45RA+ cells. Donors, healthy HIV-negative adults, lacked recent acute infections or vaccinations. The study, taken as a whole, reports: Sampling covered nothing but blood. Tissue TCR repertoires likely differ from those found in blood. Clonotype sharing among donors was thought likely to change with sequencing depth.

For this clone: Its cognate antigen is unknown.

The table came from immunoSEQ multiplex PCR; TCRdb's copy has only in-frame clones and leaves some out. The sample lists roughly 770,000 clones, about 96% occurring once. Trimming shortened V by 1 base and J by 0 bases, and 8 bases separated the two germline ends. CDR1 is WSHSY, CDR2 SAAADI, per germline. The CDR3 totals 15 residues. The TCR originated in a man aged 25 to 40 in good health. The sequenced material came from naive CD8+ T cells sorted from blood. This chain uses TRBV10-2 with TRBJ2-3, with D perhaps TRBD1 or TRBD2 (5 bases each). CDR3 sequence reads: CASSEFRDSTDTQYF. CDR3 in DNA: TGCGCCAGCAGTGAGTTTCGGGACAGCACAGATACGCAGTATTTT.